This T cell receptor (beta chain) came from a study of blood T cells in healthy people across ages. Across the study: Per two T cells, template switching captured roughly one barcoded beta molecule.

Around 9.4 milliliters was the volume of peripheral blood drawn from each donor. Study-level findings and limits: More naive CD4+ cells and higher diversity were found in long-lived than in aged donors.

The CDR3 runs to 15 residues. Germline CDR1 reads ENHRY; CDR2 reads SYGVKD. The V gene lost 0 bases and the J gene lost 5 bases, with 13 bases spanning the gap. A sample-barcoded 5' primer and a J-beta primer mix were used in a second PCR of about 6 to 11 cycles. Carrying 12 random nucleotides, a template-switch adaptor labeled each individual cDNA molecule. A single record per CDR3 protein comes from TCRdb applying MiXCR to the 5' RACE reads. The sample contains over a million distinct CDR3 sequences, around 59% of which appear only once. Note on this clonotype: The antigen remains undetermined.

This receptor was taken from a man between 18 and 35 years old in good health. V usage is TRBV10-3 and J usage is TRBJ2-5, with no clear D. The sample taken for sequencing was blood. The CDR3 region has the DNA TGTGCCATCAGTGAGTCGATGGGGTTCGATGAGACCCAGTACTTC. Translated, it gives CAISESMGFDETQYF.